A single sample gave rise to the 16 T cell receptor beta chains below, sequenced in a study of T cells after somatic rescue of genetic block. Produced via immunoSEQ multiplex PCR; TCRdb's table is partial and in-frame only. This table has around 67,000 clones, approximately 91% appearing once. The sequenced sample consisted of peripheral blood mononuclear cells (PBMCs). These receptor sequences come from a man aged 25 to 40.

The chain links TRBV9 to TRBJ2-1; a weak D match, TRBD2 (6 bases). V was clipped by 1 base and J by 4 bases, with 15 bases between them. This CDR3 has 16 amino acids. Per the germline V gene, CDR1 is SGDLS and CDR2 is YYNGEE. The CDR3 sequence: CASSVNHLAKYNEQFF. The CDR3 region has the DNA TGTGCCAGCAGCGTAAACCATCTAGCGAAGTACAATGAGCAGTTCTTC.

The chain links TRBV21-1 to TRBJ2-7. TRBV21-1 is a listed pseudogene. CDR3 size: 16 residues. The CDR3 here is CASSTSPRDLSYEQYF. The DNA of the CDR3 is TGTGCCAGCAGCACATCTCCCCGGGACCTCTCCTACGAGCAGTACTTC.

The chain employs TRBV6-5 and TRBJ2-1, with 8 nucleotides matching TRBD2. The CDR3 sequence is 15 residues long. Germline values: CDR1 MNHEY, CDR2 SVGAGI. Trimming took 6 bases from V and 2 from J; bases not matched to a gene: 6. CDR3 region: CASRSGTSAYNEQFF. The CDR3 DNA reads TGTGCCAGCAGATCCGGGACTAGTGCCTACAATGAGCAGTTCTTC.

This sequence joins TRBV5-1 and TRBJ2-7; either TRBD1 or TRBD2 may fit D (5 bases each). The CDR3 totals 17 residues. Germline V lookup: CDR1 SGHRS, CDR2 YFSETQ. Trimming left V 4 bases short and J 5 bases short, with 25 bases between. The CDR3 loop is CASSPQTLGRPADEQYF. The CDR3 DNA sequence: TGCGCCAGCAGCCCGCAAACCTTGGGACGGCCGGCGGACGAGCAGTACTTC.

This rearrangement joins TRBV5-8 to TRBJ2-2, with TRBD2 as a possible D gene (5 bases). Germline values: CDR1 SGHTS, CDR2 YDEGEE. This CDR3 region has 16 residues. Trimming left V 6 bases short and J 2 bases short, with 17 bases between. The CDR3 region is CASTLFAGLNTGELFF. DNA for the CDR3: TGTGCCAGCACCCTATTTGCCGGACTCAACACCGGGGAGCTGTTTTTT. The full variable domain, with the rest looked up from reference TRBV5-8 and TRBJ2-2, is EAGVTQSPTHLIKTRGQQATLRCSPISGHTSVYWYQQALGLGLQFLLWYDEGEERNRGNFPPRFSGRQFPNYSSELNVNALELEDSALYLCASTLFAGLNTGELFFGEGSRLTVL.

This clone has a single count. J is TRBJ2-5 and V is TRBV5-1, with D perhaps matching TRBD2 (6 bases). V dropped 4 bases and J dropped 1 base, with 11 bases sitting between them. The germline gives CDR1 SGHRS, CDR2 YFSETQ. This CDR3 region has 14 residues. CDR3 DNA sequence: TGCGCCAGCAGCGTAGGGACTGTCCAAGAGACCCAGTACTTC. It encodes CASSVGTVQETQYF.

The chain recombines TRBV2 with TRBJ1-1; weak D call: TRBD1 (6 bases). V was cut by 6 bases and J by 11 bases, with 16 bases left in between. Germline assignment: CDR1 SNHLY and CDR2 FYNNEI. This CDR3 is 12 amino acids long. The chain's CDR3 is CASRRTQGEAFF. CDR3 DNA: TGTGCCAGCAGGAGGACACAGGGAGAGGCTTTCTTT.

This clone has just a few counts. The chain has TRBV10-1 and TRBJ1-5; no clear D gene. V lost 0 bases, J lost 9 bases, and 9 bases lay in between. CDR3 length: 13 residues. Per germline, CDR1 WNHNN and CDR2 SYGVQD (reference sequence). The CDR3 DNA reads TGCGCCAGCAGTGAGTCATTGGGTGGGCCCCAGCATTTT. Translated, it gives CASSESLGGPQHF.

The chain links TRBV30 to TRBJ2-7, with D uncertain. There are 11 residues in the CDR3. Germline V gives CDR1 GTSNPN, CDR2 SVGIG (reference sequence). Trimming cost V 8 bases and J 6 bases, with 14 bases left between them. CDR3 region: CAPQPVLEQYF. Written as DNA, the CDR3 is TGTGCCCCGCAGCCGGTTCTCGAGCAGTACTTC.

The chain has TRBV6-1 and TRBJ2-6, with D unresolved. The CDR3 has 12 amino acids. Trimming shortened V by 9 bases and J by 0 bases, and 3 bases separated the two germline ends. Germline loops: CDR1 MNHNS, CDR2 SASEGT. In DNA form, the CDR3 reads TGTGCCAGTGGCTCTGGGGCCAACGTCCTGACTTTC. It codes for CASGSGANVLTF.

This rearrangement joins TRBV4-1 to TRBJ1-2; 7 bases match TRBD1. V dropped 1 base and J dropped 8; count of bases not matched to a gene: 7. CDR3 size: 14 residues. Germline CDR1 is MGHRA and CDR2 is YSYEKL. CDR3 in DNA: TGCGCCAGCAGCCAAGTGGAGGGGGCGCGCGGCTACACCTTC. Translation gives CASSQVEGARGYTF.

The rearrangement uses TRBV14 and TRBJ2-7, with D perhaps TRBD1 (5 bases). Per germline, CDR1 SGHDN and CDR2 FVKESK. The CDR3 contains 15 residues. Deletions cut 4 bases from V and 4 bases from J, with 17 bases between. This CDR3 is CASSPTPGLTYEQYF. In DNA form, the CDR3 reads TGTGCCAGCAGCCCTACACCAGGGCTTACTTACGAGCAGTACTTC.

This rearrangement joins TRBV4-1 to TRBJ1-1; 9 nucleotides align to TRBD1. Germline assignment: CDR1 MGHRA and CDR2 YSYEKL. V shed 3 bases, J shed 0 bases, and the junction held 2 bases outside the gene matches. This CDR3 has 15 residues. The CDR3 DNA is TGCGCCAGCAGCCAGACAGGGGGAATGAACACTGAAGCTTTCTTT. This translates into CASSQTGGMNTEAFF.

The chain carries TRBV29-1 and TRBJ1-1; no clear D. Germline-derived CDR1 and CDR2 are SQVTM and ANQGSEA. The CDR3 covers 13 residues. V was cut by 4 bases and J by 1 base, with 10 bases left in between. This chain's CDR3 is CSVAAARNTEAFF. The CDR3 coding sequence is TGCAGCGTTGCAGCAGCAAGGAACACTGAAGCTTTCTTT.

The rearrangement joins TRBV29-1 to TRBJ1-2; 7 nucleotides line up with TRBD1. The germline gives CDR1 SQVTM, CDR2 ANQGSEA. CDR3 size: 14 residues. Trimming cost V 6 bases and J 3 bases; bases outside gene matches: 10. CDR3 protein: CSVGEGARDYGYTF. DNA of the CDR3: TGCAGCGTGGGGGAGGGGGCCCGGGACTATGGCTACACCTTC.

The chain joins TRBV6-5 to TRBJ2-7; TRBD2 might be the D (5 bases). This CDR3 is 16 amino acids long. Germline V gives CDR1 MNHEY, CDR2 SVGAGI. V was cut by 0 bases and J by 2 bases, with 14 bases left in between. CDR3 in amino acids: CASSYSRDWGAYEQYF. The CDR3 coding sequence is TGTGCCAGCAGTTACTCGAGAGACTGGGGAGCCTACGAGCAGTACTTC.